Sequencing of this T cell receptor beta chain was carried out in a study of blood T cells in healthy people across ages. Study-wide points: Per million T cells, TCR beta diversity dropped about linearly as age rose.

There are 13 residues in the CDR3. V shed 7 bases and J 2 bases; nucleotides not matched to a gene: 7. Germline V gene sequence: CDR1 SQVTM, CDR2 ANQGSEA. Primed by a sample-barcoded 5' primer and a J-beta primer mix, a second PCR proceeded for 7 to 11 cycles. MiXCR was run by TCRdb on the 5' RACE reads, yielding one entry per CDR3 protein. Here the sample spans 1.5 million to 2 million distinct CDR3 sequences, under 30% being singletons. This clonotype was found many times. Its target is not known. The material sequenced was blood. The receptor comes from a woman aged 30 to 39 in good health. V is TRBV29-1 and J is TRBJ2-5; 7 bases match TRBD1. The CDR3 region has the DNA TGCAGCGCCCGGGGACAGAGGCAAGAGACCCAGTACTTC. It encodes CSARGQRQETQYF.